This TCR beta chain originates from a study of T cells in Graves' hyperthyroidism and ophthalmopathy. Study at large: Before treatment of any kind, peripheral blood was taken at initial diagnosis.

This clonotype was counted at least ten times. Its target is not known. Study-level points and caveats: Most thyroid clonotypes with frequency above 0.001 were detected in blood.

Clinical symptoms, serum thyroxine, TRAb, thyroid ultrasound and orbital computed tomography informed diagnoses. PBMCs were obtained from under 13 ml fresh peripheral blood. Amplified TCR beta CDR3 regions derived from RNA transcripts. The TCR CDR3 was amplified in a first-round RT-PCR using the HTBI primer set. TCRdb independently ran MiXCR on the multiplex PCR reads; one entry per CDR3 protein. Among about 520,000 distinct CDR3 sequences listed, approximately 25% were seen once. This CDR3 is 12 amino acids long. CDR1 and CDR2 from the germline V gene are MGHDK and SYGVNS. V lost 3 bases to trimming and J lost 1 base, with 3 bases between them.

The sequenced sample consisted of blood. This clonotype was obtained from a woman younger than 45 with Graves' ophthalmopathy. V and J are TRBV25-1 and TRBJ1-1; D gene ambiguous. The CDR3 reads CASSDRNTEAFF. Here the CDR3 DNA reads TGTGCCAGCAGTGACAGGAACACTGAAGCTTTCTTT. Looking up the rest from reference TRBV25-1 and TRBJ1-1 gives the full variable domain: EADIYQTPRYLVIGTGKKITLECSQTMGHDKMYWYQQDPGMELHLIHYSYGVNSTEKGDLSSESTVSRIRTEHFPLTLESARPSHTSQYLCASSDRNTEAFFGQGTRLTVV.